Sequencing of this T cell receptor (beta chain) was carried out in a study of cytomegalovirus exposure and HLA in healthy donors. For the study at large: Approximately 81% of 300 to 450 genotyped donors fell in the Caucasian-associated ancestry cluster.

Regarding the study as a whole: Cytomegalovirus association was listed for around 180 TCR beta chains. Certain sequence variants were highly shared and formed a cluster, and this cluster was likely a sequencing artifact. Being productive about 87% or about 30% of the time was typical of most TCR beta V segments in an earlier analysis.

Worth noting for this clone: Its antigen remains unidentified.

The primer mix had 60 Vbeta and 13 Jbeta primers. Assay: immunoSEQ multiplex PCR; the TCRdb copy retains only in-frame clones and omits some. The sample carries some 170,000 clones, approximately 76% recorded once. Trimming removed 7 bases at V and 4 bases at J, with 16 bases between. This CDR3 has 14 amino acids. Germline V gene sequence: CDR1 MDHEN, CDR2 SYDVKM. The sequenced material came from PBMCs. The chain uses TRBV28 and TRBJ1-2; TRBD1 is a possible D gene (5 bases). This sequence originates from a man in his 60s in good health and CMV-seronegative. Here the CDR3 reads CASNWGSGRYGYTF. The CDR3 nucleotides are TGTGCCAGCAACTGGGGCAGTGGCCGCTATGGCTACACCTTC.